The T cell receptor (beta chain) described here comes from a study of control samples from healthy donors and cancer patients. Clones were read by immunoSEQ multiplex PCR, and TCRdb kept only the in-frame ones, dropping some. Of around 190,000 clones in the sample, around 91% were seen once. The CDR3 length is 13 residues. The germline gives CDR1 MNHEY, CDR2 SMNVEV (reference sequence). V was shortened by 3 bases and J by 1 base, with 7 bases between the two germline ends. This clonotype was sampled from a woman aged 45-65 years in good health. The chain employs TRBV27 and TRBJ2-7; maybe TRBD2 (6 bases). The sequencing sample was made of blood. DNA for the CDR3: TGTGCCAGCAGTTTCGGAGGGTCCTACGAGCAGTACTTC. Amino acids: CASSFGGSYEQYF.